Below, one T cell receptor beta chain is given with its context. The antigen remains unidentified. A universal primer site was created by template switching, with the cDNA bearing unique molecular identifiers. TCRdb processed the 5' RACE reads anew with MiXCR; each CDR3 protein has one entry. The sample lists under 1 million distinct CDR3 sequences, around 12% seen once, with roughly 1.6% in the top ten. These data are taken from a study of identical twins. Study-level results: Models predicted less out-of-frame TCR alpha sharing in monozygotic twins than was found. Excess sharing by twins proved weaker in beta out-of-frame sequences. High-abundance cord blood beta clonotypes had fewer insertions; memory repertoires showed none.

Per the germline V gene, CDR1 is SEHNR and CDR2 is FQNEAQ (reference sequence). CDR3 length: 11 residues. Trimming left V 2 bases short and J 9 bases short, with 8 bases between. These data also featured in a second study, about yellow fever vaccine responses in identical twins.

Specimen: PBMCs. This chain joins TRBV7-9 and TRBJ2-7; D gene uncertain. The TCR was taken from a woman aged 18-29 years in good health. The CDR3 protein is CASSLSGPQYF. CDR3 DNA sequence: TGTGCCAGCAGCTTATCGGGCCCGCAGTACTTC.